This T cell receptor (beta chain) was observed in a study of blood T cell repertoires in COVID-19. About the research overall: Spain, Italy and the United States supplied samples that represented acute and convalescent COVID-19. In each case, the material was cDNA or gDNA derived from T cells, B-cell-depleted T cells, or PBMCs.

Original methodology: From reference gene primer amplification, estimates of nucleated cell counts were derived. The protocol was immunoSEQ multiplex PCR, while the TCRdb copy is restricted to in-frame clones and leaves out a portion. The D gene and trimming were derived from the DNA, and the V and J assignments and clone size from that table. The sample comprises about 120,000 clones, around 80% of which are singletons, and 1.9% rests with the top ten. V was shortened by 5 bases and J by 5 bases, with 12 bases between the two germline ends. The length of the CDR3 is 14 residues. CDR1 is MNHEY, CDR2 SMNVEV, per germline (reference sequence).

Material: peripheral blood. The rearrangement links TRBV27 to TRBJ2-2; a weak D match, TRBD1 (6 bases). The TCR sequence derives from a man in his 70s with acute or convalescent COVID-19. CDR3 sequence: CASSLFQGTGELFF. The DNA for the CDR3 is TGTGCCAGCAGTCTATTTCAGGGGACCGGGGAGCTGTTTTTT.